The clone carrying this T cell receptor beta chain was detected ten times or more. Its antigen remains unknown. The data were obtained in a study of blood T cells in healthy people across ages. CDR3 length equals 13 residues. V lost 2 bases, J lost 5 bases, and 9 bases lay in between. Germline V gene sequence: CDR1 SNHLY, CDR2 FYNNEI. Study results and caveats: Nothing was known about donor CMV status, and this possibly confounded expanded clonotype changes.

The second PCR ran roughly 7 to 12 cycles with a sample-barcoded 5' primer and J-beta primers. TCRdb used MiXCR to reprocess the 5' RACE reads, holding one entry per CDR3 protein. The table shows hundreds of thousands of distinct CDR3 sequences, with around 54% occurring only once. Every sample yielded at least 6 million isolated PBMCs. The source material was blood. The chain combines TRBV2 with TRBJ2-5; D gene uncertain. This receptor was taken from a man in his 60s in good health. The DNA for the CDR3 is TGTGCCAGCAGTGAATGGGTTAGTGAGACCCAGTACTTC. It is translated as CASSEWVSETQYF.